A single sample gave rise to the 32 T cell receptor beta chains below, sequenced in a study of T cell clones after liver transplantation. Measured with immunoSEQ multiplex PCR; TCRdb has only the in-frame clones, and not every one. This table holds nearly 45,000 clones, roughly 84% found once. The sample in question was CD4+ T cells from blood, obtained 24 months after liver transplant. These receptors came from a human patient who received a liver transplant. Some of the T cells may derive from the graft donor.

The chain employs TRBV2 and TRBJ1-1; TRBD1 agrees at 8 bases. Per the germline V gene, CDR1 is SNHLY and CDR2 is FYNNEI. The CDR3 runs to 18 residues. V lost 6 bases to trimming and J lost 1 base; unmatched junction nucleotides: 16. The CDR3 is CASRRGAGGAPTNTEAFF. In nucleotides, the CDR3 is TGTGCCAGCAGAAGGGGCGCAGGGGGCGCTCCTACGAACACTGAAGCTTTCTTT.

The chain uses TRBV18 and TRBJ2-5, with D tentatively TRBD1 or TRBD2 (5 bases each). The V gene's germline CDR1 is KGHSH and CDR2 LQKENI. V was cut by 10 bases and J by 3 bases, with 15 bases left in between. The length of the CDR3 is 13 residues. For the CDR3, the DNA is TGTGCCACCACACGGGGCCCGAAAGAGACCCAGTACTTC. The encoded protein is CATTRGPKETQYF.

The chain uses TRBV23-1 and TRBJ2-1; 9 bases fit TRBD1. TRBV23-1 has ORF status, its function being uncertain. The CDR3 runs 17 residues. V lost 0 bases to trimming and J lost 7 bases; unmatched junction nucleotides: 10. CDR3 bases: TGCGCCAGCAGTCAATCGCGGGACAGGGAAAATTTGAATGAGCAGTTCTTC. Translating it yields CASSQSRDRENLNEQFF.

This chain links TRBV14 with TRBJ1-1; D is unresolved. CDR3 length equals 13 residues. V shed 0 bases and J shed 10 bases, with 12 bases lying between them. Germline V gene sequence: CDR1 SGHDN, CDR2 FVKESK. The CDR3 is CASSQDRRDPAFF. CDR3 DNA: TGTGCCAGCAGCCAAGACAGGCGGGATCCAGCTTTCTTT.

This clone was seen just once. The V gene is TRBV27, the J gene TRBJ2-6; 8 bases are shared with TRBD2. Germline-derived CDR1 and CDR2 are MNHEY and SMNVEV (reference sequence). The CDR3 spans 16 residues. V lost 6 bases and J lost 3; bases outside the gene matches: 7. CDR3 DNA: TGTGCCAGCAGCGGGGGGGCGCTGATTGGGGCCAACGTCCTGACTTTC. Its translation is CASSGGALIGANVLTF.

The chain is built from TRBV6-1 and TRBJ1-5, with D perhaps TRBD1 (6 bases). Germline assignment: CDR1 MNHNS and CDR2 SASEGT. V gave up 6 bases and J gave up 3 bases, with 9 bases separating them. This CDR3 contains 13 residues. The CDR3: CASRTGPNQPQHF. As DNA, the CDR3 is TGTGCCAGCAGGACAGGACCCAATCAGCCCCAGCATTTT.

The chain couples TRBV18 to TRBJ1-5, with a tentative D call TRBD1 (6 bases). Between the trimmed V and J ends, which lost 2 bases and 0 bases, there was a span of 11 bases. The germline V gene encodes CDR1 KGHSH and CDR2 LQKENI. The CDR3 covers 16 residues. The CDR3 loop is CASSPGQPYSNQPQHF. The CDR3 bases are TGTGCCAGCTCACCAGGACAGCCTTATAGCAATCAGCCCCAGCATTTT.

This chain links TRBV19 with TRBJ1-4; D might be TRBD1 (5 bases). Germline CDR1 and CDR2: LNHDA and SQIVND (reference sequence). V lost 7 bases to trimming and J lost 8 bases, with 20 bases between them. This CDR3 is 15 amino acids long. The CDR3 here is CASTFTRDWGEKLFF. CDR3 DNA sequence: TGTGCCAGTACCTTTACCCGGGACTGGGGGGAAAAACTGTTTTTT.

V gene TRBV5-4 combines with J gene TRBJ1-4; 9 positions agree with TRBD1. The V and J ends lost 4 bases and 5 bases, in that order; junction bases with no gene match: 6. This CDR3 is built from 15 residues. Germline-derived CDR1 and CDR2 are SGHNT and YYREEE (reference sequence). Written as DNA, the CDR3 is TGTGCCAGCAGCCCAACAGGGGGCGCGAATGAAAAACTGTTTTTT. Translation: CASSPTGGANEKLFF.

The chain links TRBV10-1 to TRBJ2-1; D unclear. CDR1 and CDR2 from the germline V gene are WNHNN and SYGVQD (reference sequence). The V end was cut by 8 bases, the J end by 4 bases, with 9 bases between. CDR3 size: 12 residues. For the CDR3, the DNA is TGCGCCAGCCTGCGGCAATACAATGAGCAGTTCTTC. It yields the protein CASLRQYNEQFF.

CDR3 nucleotides: TGTGCCAGCAGCGTGCGGACTAGCGGGAGTTTACACGAGCAGTACTTC. Residues: CASSVRTSGSLHEQYF. The V gene is TRBV9, the J gene TRBJ2-7; 13 bases line up with TRBD2. With 2 bases clipped from V and 5 bases from J, the junction kept 7 bases outside the gene matches. The CDR3 is made up of 16 amino acids. The V gene's germline CDR1 is SGDLS and CDR2 YYNGEE. Variable domain in full (rest from reference TRBV9 and TRBJ2-7): DSGVTQTPKHLITATGQRVTLRCSPRSGDLSVYWYQQSLDQGLQFLIQYYNGEERAKGNILERFSAQQFPDLHSELNLSSLELGDSALYFCASSVRTSGSLHEQYFGPGTRLTVT.

This clone was recorded a few times. This chain connects TRBV9 to TRBJ1-3; no reliable D call. Germline CDR1 SGDLS, CDR2 YYNGEE. This CDR3 region has 14 residues. Trimming removed 4 bases at V and 4 bases at J, with 12 bases between. CDR3 nucleotide sequence: TGTGCCAGCAGCCAAGTCGCGGGCGGAAACACCATATATTTT. Protein product: CASSQVAGGNTIYF.

The rearrangement uses TRBV2 and TRBJ1-4; D gene unclear. Germline CDR1 and CDR2: SNHLY and FYNNEI. The CDR3 totals 13 residues. V lost 8 bases, J lost 3 bases, and 10 bases lay in between. CDR3 in amino acids: CASERTANEKLFF. Here the CDR3 DNA reads TGTGCCAGCGAACGAACCGCTAATGAAAAACTGTTTTTT.

The chain recombines TRBV28 with TRBJ2-1, with 8 bases aligning to TRBD2. Germline V CDR1 and CDR2: MDHEN, SYDVKM. This CDR3 region has 14 residues. Losses at the gene ends were 6 bases for V and 6 bases for J; bases not matched to a gene: 7. The DNA of the CDR3 is TGTGCCAGCAGCCGCGGCGGGAGGACCAATGAGCAGTTCTTC. It codes for CASSRGGRTNEQFF.

The chain links TRBV4-3 to TRBJ1-4; D not resolved. The length of the CDR3 is 16 residues. V was shortened by 0 bases and J by 4 bases, with 12 bases between the two germline ends. Germline V lookup: CDR1 LGHNA, CDR2 YSLEER. The CDR3 reads CASSQDTPGGNEKLFF. DNA of the CDR3: TGCGCCAGCAGCCAAGATACGCCCGGCGGTAATGAAAAACTGTTTTTT.

V gene TRBV9 combines with J gene TRBJ2-1; 7 nucleotides line up with TRBD2. This CDR3 is built from 14 residues. Germline loops: CDR1 SGDLS, CDR2 YYNGEE. V gave up 0 bases and J gave up 5 bases; unmatched junction bases: 2. CDR3 region: CASSVGGGHNEQFF. CDR3 bases: TGTGCCAGCAGCGTAGGCGGGGGACACAATGAGCAGTTCTTC.

The V gene is TRBV7-2, the J gene TRBJ2-1, with 8 bases lining up with TRBD1. The V gene end was trimmed by 2 bases and the J gene end by 10 bases; junction bases not matched to a gene: 13. The CDR3 is made up of 16 amino acids. Germline V gene data show CDR1 as SGHTA and CDR2 as FQGNSA. The CDR3 sequence is CASSLRDGQGMKEQFF. In nucleotides, the CDR3 is TGTGCCAGCAGCTTAAGGGACGGACAGGGAATGAAAGAGCAGTTCTTC.

The chain joins TRBV2 to TRBJ2-3, with D possibly matching TRBD2 (5 bases). V lost 6 bases and J 2 bases, leaving 15 bases between the germline ends. The CDR3 runs to 15 residues. Germline CDR1 SNHLY, CDR2 FYNNEI. CDR3 nucleotide sequence: TGTGCCAGCAGGGACGGGATCCGAGACACAGATACGCAGTATTTT. Translating it yields CASRDGIRDTDTQYF. The whole variable domain, filled in from reference TRBV2 and TRBJ2-3, reads EPEVTQTPSHQVTQMGQEVILRCVPISNHLYFYWYRQILGQKVEFLVSFYNNEISEKSEIFDDQFSVERPDGSNFTLKIRSTKLEDSAMYFCASRDGIRDTDTQYFGPGTRLTVL.

The chain has TRBV9 and TRBJ2-3, with TRBD2 identical over 8 bases. The trim removed 4 bases at V and 4 bases at J, leaving 14 bases unmatched. The germline gives CDR1 SGDLS, CDR2 YYNGEE. CDR3 length: 17 amino acids. CDR3 DNA: TGTGCCAGCAGCCCCACCCCGGTCGGGAGGGGGGCAGATACGCAGTATTTT. Its translation is CASSPTPVGRGADTQYF.

Only a few counts were recorded for this clone. J is TRBJ2-7 and V is TRBV12-5, with a weak D call TRBD1 (6 bases). The V gene lost 3 bases and the J gene lost 5 bases, with 11 bases spanning the gap. Germline assignment: CDR1 LGHNT and CDR2 FRNRAP. This CDR3 has 13 residues. This CDR3 is CASGLRQVHEQYF. DNA of the CDR3: TGTGCTAGTGGTTTAAGACAGGTCCACGAGCAGTACTTC.

The gene calls are TRBV6-1 and TRBJ1-5; D not certain. Trimming left V 2 bases short and J 6 bases short, with 2 bases between. The V gene's germline CDR1 is MNHNS and CDR2 SASEGT. This CDR3 region has 11 residues. CDR3 in amino acids: CASSESQPQHF. CDR3 in DNA: TGTGCCAGCAGTGAAAGTCAGCCCCAGCATTTT.

The chain joins TRBV9 to TRBJ2-5; 7 bases are shared with TRBD2. Losses at the gene ends were 0 bases for V and 1 base for J; bases not matched to a gene: 6. Germline lookup yields CDR1 SGDLS and CDR2 YYNGEE. There are 16 residues in the CDR3. CDR3 DNA: TGTGCCAGCAGCGTAGCTGAAGCGGGGAGCCAAGAGACCCAGTACTTC. It codes for CASSVAEAGSQETQYF.

This clone came up once. The chain uses TRBV29-1 and TRBJ1-4, with 8 bases matching TRBD1. The CDR3 is made up of 14 amino acids. V lost 7 bases to trimming and J lost 8 bases; unmatched junction nucleotides: 12. The germline gives CDR1 SQVTM, CDR2 ANQGSEA. The CDR3 reads CSASTGTGSEKLFF. The CDR3 DNA sequence: TGCAGCGCTTCGACCGGGACAGGCTCCGAAAAACTGTTTTTT.

V usage is TRBV28 and J usage is TRBJ1-5, with D tentatively TRBD1 (5 bases). Germline-derived CDR1 and CDR2 are MDHEN and SYDVKM. V shed 7 bases and J shed 3 bases, with 13 bases lying between them. The CDR3 runs 14 residues. CDR3 nucleotide sequence: TGTGCCAGCACATACGCAGGGATCAATCAGCCCCAGCATTTT. Residues: CASTYAGINQPQHF.

The chain joins TRBV5-1 to TRBJ2-3; no firm D call. The germline V gene has CDR1 SGHRS and CDR2 YFSETQ. The CDR3 runs 12 residues. Trimming pared 2 bases from V and 2 bases from J, leaving 3 bases between. The CDR3 nucleotides read TGCGCCAGCAGCTTCAACACAGATACGCAGTATTTT. Its translation: CASSFNTDTQYF. Filled out from reference TRBV5-1 and TRBJ2-3, the complete variable domain reads KAGVTQTPRYLIKTRGQQVTLSCSPISGHRSVSWYQQTPGQGLQFLFEYFSETQRNKGNFPGRFSGRQFSNSRSEMNVSTLELGDSALYLCASSFNTDTQYFGPGTRLTVL.

This clone was counted between two and nine times. The CDR3 DNA is TGTGCCAGCAGCTTTGGGTACCAAGAGACCCAGTACTTC. Protein: CASSFGYQETQYF. This sequence joins TRBV5-5 and TRBJ2-5; D remains unclear. This CDR3 spans 13 amino acids. The germline gives CDR1 SGHKS, CDR2 YYEKEE (reference sequence). V lost 2 bases and J lost 0, with 5 bases in between.

The V and J genes are TRBV2 and TRBJ2-2, with D possibly matching TRBD2 (5 bases). V lost 6 bases to trimming and J lost 8 bases, with 19 bases between them. Germline V gene lookup returns CDR1 SNHLY and CDR2 FYNNEI. The CDR3 runs to 15 residues. The CDR3 DNA reads as TGTGCCAGCAGGGATCTCGGGCCTCCGGGGGGGGAGCTGTTTTTT. Translating it yields CASRDLGPPGGELFF. The full variable domain, in which reference TRBV2 and TRBJ2-2 provide the parts outside the CDR3, is EPEVTQTPSHQVTQMGQEVILRCVPISNHLYFYWYRQILGQKVEFLVSFYNNEISEKSEIFDDQFSVERPDGSNFTLKIRSTKLEDSAMYFCASRDLGPPGGELFFGEGSRLTVL.

This chain links TRBV19 with TRBJ2-3; tentative D call: TRBD2 (5 bases). The CDR3 runs 15 residues. Germline CDR1 LNHDA, CDR2 SQIVND (reference sequence). The V and J ends lost 9 bases and 1 base respectively, with 17 bases between them. The CDR3 loop is CASHPRGPGTDTQYF. CDR3 DNA sequence: TGTGCCAGCCATCCCCGGGGTCCGGGCACAGATACGCAGTATTTT.

The chain is built from TRBV5-1 and TRBJ2-7, with 9 bases fitting TRBD2. After removal of 4 bases from V and 7 bases from J, the junction contained 9 bases not matched to a gene. Germline lookup yields CDR1 SGHRS and CDR2 YFSETQ. The CDR3 loop spans 14 amino acids. This CDR3 reads CASSPGLAVTEQYF. The CDR3 DNA sequence: TGCGCCAGCAGCCCGGGACTAGCAGTTACAGAGCAGTACTTC.

The rearrangement links TRBV29-1 to TRBJ2-1; D unresolved. Germline V gene data show CDR1 as SQVTM and CDR2 as ANQGSEA. This CDR3 has 12 amino acids. V was pared by 5 bases and J by 7 bases, with 12 bases between. This CDR3 reads CSVSVAGNEQFF. CDR3 DNA: TGCAGCGTTTCAGTGGCTGGGAATGAGCAGTTCTTC.

V gene TRBV7-3 combines with J gene TRBJ2-2; D is undetermined. With 6 bases removed from V and 3 bases from J, the gap between germline ends came to 11 bases. Germline V gives CDR1 SGHTA, CDR2 FQGTGA. The CDR3 runs 14 residues. CDR3 loop: CASRLTQYTGELFF. The CDR3 region has the DNA TGTGCCAGCAGATTGACACAGTACACCGGGGAGCTGTTTTTT.

The chain links TRBV19 to TRBJ1-4; D gene unclear. The CDR3 contains 12 residues. The V and J ends lost 4 bases and 8 bases respectively, with 8 bases between them. Looked up from germline, CDR1 is LNHDA and CDR2 is SQIVND (reference sequence). In DNA, the CDR3 is TGTGCCAGTAGTAGGAAGGCGGAAAAACTGTTTTTT. It is translated as CASSRKAEKLFF.